The T cell receptor (beta chain) described here comes from a study of T cell responses to AZD1222 COVID-19 vaccine. The V and J ends lost 3 bases and 1 base respectively, with 12 bases between them. In germline, CDR1 is PRHDT, CDR2 FYEKMQ (reference sequence). The CDR3 is made up of 15 amino acids. The data were produced by immunoSEQ multiplex PCR, yet TCRdb's version contains in-frame clones alone and is incomplete. There are 120,000 to 150,000 clones in the sample; approximately 90% occur only once, and 4% to 6% lies in the top ten. The rearrangement links TRBV13 to TRBJ2-5, with D perhaps matching TRBD2 (6 bases). Sequencing was performed on peripheral blood, taken on day 0 of AZD1222 vaccination. This receptor was taken from an adult in good health. The chain's CDR3 is CASSLGLGGQETQYF. The CDR3, as DNA: TGTGCCAGCAGCTTGGGCCTCGGGGGCCAAGAGACCCAGTACTTC.